These T cell receptor beta chains were read from a single sample in a study of regulatory T cells in long-lasting Graves disease. TCRdb itself ran the multiplex PCR reads through MiXCR, one entry per CDR3 protein. The table shows 400,000 to 500,000 distinct CDR3 sequences, with 20% to 25% occurring only once. The sample consisted of peripheral blood mononuclear cells (PBMCs), taken when the disease was refractory, from a patient treated with antithyroid drugs. The origin of the receptors is a female donor with Graves disease. Both conserved end residues are part of each CDR3. Each record gives: D gene, CDR3 length, V gene, J gene, clone size, CDR3 DNA, CDR3 protein. D genes are given only for firm matches. Some rows mark clone size as missing; the rest say once, few, many or name a class of expanded clone.

D: TRBD1
length: 15
V: TRBV5-1
J: TRBJ1-2
size: few
DNA: TGCGCCAGCAGCCTCGAAACAAGGACAGGTCAGGGCTACACCTTC
CDR3: CASSLETRTGQGYTF

D: .
length: 13
V: TRBV3-1
J: TRBJ2-2
size: .
DNA: TGTGCCAGCAGCCAAGAAAAAACCGGGGAGCTGTTTTTT
CDR3: CASSQEKTGELFF

D: .
length: 16
V: TRBV6-2/TRBV6-3
J: TRBJ1-4
size: many
DNA: TGTGCCAGCACCCCTACCACCCTCGGCCCTCTTGAAAAACTGTTTTTT
CDR3: CASTPTTLGPLEKLFF

D: .
length: 15
V: TRBV12-3/TRBV12-4
J: TRBJ1-1
size: many
DNA: TGTGCCAGCAGTACAGGGAGAGTTCAAAACACTGAAGCTTTCTTT
CDR3: CASSTGRVQNTEAFF

D: .
length: 11
V: TRBV28
J: TRBJ1-1
size: few
DNA: TGTGCCAGCACCACGGGGGTGGAGGCTTTCTTT
CDR3: CASTTGVEAFF

D: .
length: 12
V: TRBV30
J: TRBJ2-5
size: .
DNA: TGTGCCTGGAGTAGGGTAGAAGAGACCCAGTACTTC
CDR3: CAWSRVEETQYF

D: TRBD2
length: 17
V: TRBV27
J: TRBJ2-2
size: many
DNA: TGTGCCAGCAGTTTCTCAGCCGGGGAGGGCTCCACCGGGGAGCTGTTTTTT
CDR3: CASSFSAGEGSTGELFF

D: TRBD1
length: 17
V: TRBV20-1
J: TRBJ2-7
size: .
DNA: TGCAGTGCCCACCGTCTCAATAGAGGGACAGGGGGCTACGAGCAGTACTTC
CDR3: CSAHRLNRGTGGYEQYF

D: TRBD1
length: 11
V: TRBV6-1
J: TRBJ1-1
size: .
DNA: TGTGCCAGCAGGAACCAGGGGGGAGCTTTCTTT
CDR3: CASRNQGGAFF

D: .
length: 16
V: TRBV28
J: TRBJ2-1
size: few
DNA: TGTGCCAGCAGTTTATACGTACAGGGAACGTACAATGAGCAGTTCTTC
CDR3: CASSLYVQGTYNEQFF

D: .
length: 14
V: TRBV4-1
J: TRBJ2-5
size: many
DNA: TGCGCCAGCAGCCAAGTCGGGCTAGCGGAGACCCAGTACTTC
CDR3: CASSQVGLAETQYF

D: TRBD1
length: 16
V: TRBV6-5
J: TRBJ1-2
size: many
DNA: TGTGCCAGCAGTTCCACACCCGGGACAGGGTACTATGGCTACACCTTC
CDR3: CASSSTPGTGYYGYTF

D: .
length: 12
V: TRBV7-9
J: TRBJ2-5
size: many
DNA: TGTGCCAGCAGCCCTGGCCTCGAGACCCAGTACTTC
CDR3: CASSPGLETQYF

D: .
length: 17
V: TRBV11-3
J: TRBJ2-2
size: .
DNA: TGTGCCAGCAGCTTTGGGGGGCAAAAACTGAACACCGGGGAGCTGTTTTTT
CDR3: CASSFGGQKLNTGELFF

D: .
length: 14
V: TRBV20-1
J: TRBJ2-4
size: many
DNA: TGCAGTGCCAACCTAGGTCTAGCCAAAAACATTCAGTACTTC
CDR3: CSANLGLAKNIQYF

D: TRBD2
length: 17
V: TRBV11-2
J: TRBJ2-3
size: .
DNA: TGTGCCAGCAGCTTGAACCCCCTAGCGGGGGGCGTCGATACGCAGTATTTT
CDR3: CASSLNPLAGGVDTQYF

D: .
length: 16
V: TRBV2
J: TRBJ1-2
size: .
DNA: TGTGCCAGCGGTGAGAGCAGCGGTTCTGGGATTGGGGGCTACACCTTC
CDR3: CASGESSGSGIGGYTF

D: .
length: 14
V: TRBV2
J: TRBJ2-3
size: .
DNA: TGTGCCAGCAAAGACCTCTTCGGAACAGATACGCAGTATTTT
CDR3: CASKDLFGTDTQYF

D: .
length: 16
V: TRBV5-1
J: TRBJ2-7
size: .
DNA: TGCGCCAGCAGCTTGGCCCGGGACCAGAACTCCTACGAGCAGTACTTC
CDR3: CASSLARDQNSYEQYF

D: TRBD1
length: 14
V: TRBV7-8
J: TRBJ2-7
size: many
DNA: TGTGCCAGCAGCTCCACAGGGGCTGCCTACGAGCAGTACTTC
CDR3: CASSSTGAAYEQYF

D: TRBD1
length: 14
V: TRBV19
J: TRBJ1-5
size: .
DNA: TGTGCCAGTAGTATCCGGGACAGGGAACAGCCCCAGCATTTT
CDR3: CASSIRDREQPQHF

D: .
length: 12
V: TRBV12-3/TRBV12-4
J: TRBJ1-1
size: many
DNA: TGTGCCAGCAGTGGAAGGGGCACTGAAGCTTTCTTT
CDR3: CASSGRGTEAFF

D: TRBD2
length: 17
V: TRBV7-6
J: TRBJ2-1
size: .
DNA: TGTGCCAGCAGCTTATCGAATCTAGCGGGCAAATACAATGAGCAGTTCTTC
CDR3: CASSLSNLAGKYNEQFF

D: TRBD2
length: 15
V: TRBV9
J: TRBJ2-2
size: .
DNA: TGTGCCAGCAGCGCGACTAGCGGGGGGACCGGGGAGCTGTTTTTT
CDR3: CASSATSGGTGELFF

D: .
length: 15
V: TRBV12-3/TRBV12-4
J: TRBJ1-5
size: many
DNA: TGTGCCAGCAGTTTAGAGGTTTTGGGCAATCAGCCCCAGCATTTT
CDR3: CASSLEVLGNQPQHF

D: .
length: 16
V: TRBV11-2
J: TRBJ2-1
size: .
DNA: TGTGCCAGCAGCTTAGGGTGGCGGGGCACATACAATGAGCAGTTCTTC
CDR3: CASSLGWRGTYNEQFF

D: TRBD1
length: 14
V: TRBV24-1
J: TRBJ2-3
size: few
DNA: TGTGCCACCAGCCGGACAGGACGCACAGATACGCAGTATTTT
CDR3: CATSRTGRTDTQYF

D: TRBD2
length: 22
V: TRBV24-1
J: TRBJ2-2
size: .
DNA: TGTGCCACCAGTGATTGGAACAGTCCGGGACTAGCGGGGCAATTTAACACCGGGGAGCTGTTTTTT
CDR3: CATSDWNSPGLAGQFNTGELFF

D: TRBD1
length: 13
V: TRBV20-1
J: TRBJ2-7
size: .
DNA: TGCAGTGCTCCCTGGGACAGGGCCTACGAGCAGTACTTC
CDR3: CSAPWDRAYEQYF

D: .
length: 11
V: TRBV25-1
J: TRBJ1-2
size: once
DNA: TGTGCCAGCAGTACAGAGAATGGCTACACCTTC
CDR3: CASSTENGYTF

D: TRBD2
length: 14
V: TRBV11-2
J: TRBJ2-5
size: many
DNA: TGTGCCAGCAGCCCTAGCGGGAGCCGGGAGACCCAGTACTTC
CDR3: CASSPSGSRETQYF

D: .
length: 12
V: TRBV6-1
J: TRBJ1-1
size: many
DNA: TGTGCCAGCAGTGAAGTGACGGATGAAGCTTTCTTT
CDR3: CASSEVTDEAFF

D: .
length: 13
V: TRBV2
J: TRBJ2-7
size: many
DNA: TGTGCCAGCGCGACTAGAGGGATCTACGAGCAGTACTTC
CDR3: CASATRGIYEQYF

D: .
length: 15
V: TRBV28
J: TRBJ1-5
size: many
DNA: TGTGCCAGCAGTACTCCCCAGGGGCGCGGACAGCCCCAGCATTTT
CDR3: CASSTPQGRGQPQHF

D: .
length: 11
V: TRBV20-1
J: TRBJ2-1
size: .
DNA: TGCAGTGAAGTTAGACTTAATGAGCAGTTCTTC
CDR3: CSEVRLNEQFF

D: .
length: 11
V: TRBV11-2
J: TRBJ2-1
size: .
DNA: TGTGCCAGCAGCTTAGCGAATGAGCAGTTCTTC
CDR3: CASSLANEQFF

D: .
length: 16
V: TRBV11-2
J: TRBJ2-5
size: many
DNA: TGTGCCAGCAGCTTAAGTCGAGGTGGGGAAGCTGAGACCCAGTACTTC
CDR3: CASSLSRGGEAETQYF

D: .
length: 14
V: TRBV19
J: TRBJ1-2
size: many
DNA: TGTGCCAGTAGTGTCTGGACAGTCGACTATGGCTACACCTTC
CDR3: CASSVWTVDYGYTF

D: .
length: 13
V: TRBV28
J: TRBJ2-1
size: few
DNA: TGTGCCAGCAGTCCCAGCGGGTTCTATGAGCAGTTCTTC
CDR3: CASSPSGFYEQFF